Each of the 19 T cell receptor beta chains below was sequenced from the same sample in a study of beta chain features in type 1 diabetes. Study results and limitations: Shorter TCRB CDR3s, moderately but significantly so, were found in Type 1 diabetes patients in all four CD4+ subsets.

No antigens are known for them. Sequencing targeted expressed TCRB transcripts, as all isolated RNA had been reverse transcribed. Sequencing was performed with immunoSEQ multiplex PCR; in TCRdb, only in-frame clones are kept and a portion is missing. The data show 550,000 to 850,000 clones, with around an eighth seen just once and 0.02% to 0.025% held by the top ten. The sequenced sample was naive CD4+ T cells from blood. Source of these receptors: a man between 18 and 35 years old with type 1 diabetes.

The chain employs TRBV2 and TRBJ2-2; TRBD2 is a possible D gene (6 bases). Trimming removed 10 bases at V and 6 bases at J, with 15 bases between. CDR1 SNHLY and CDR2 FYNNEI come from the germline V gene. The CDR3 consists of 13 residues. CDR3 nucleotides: TGTGCCACTTGGGACTCAGGTTCCGGGGAGCTGTTTTTT. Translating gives CATWDSGSGELFF.

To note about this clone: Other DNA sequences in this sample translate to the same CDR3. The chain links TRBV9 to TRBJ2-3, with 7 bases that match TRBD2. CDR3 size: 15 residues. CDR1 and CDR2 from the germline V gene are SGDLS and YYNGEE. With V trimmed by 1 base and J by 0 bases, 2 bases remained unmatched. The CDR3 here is CASSVSGGSTDTQYF. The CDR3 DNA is TGTGCCAGCAGCGTATCCGGGGGGAGCACAGATACGCAGTATTTT.

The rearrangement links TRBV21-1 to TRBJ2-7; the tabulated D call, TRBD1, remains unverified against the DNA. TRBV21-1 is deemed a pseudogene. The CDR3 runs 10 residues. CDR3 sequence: CAIDRYEQYF. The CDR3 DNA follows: TGTGCCATCGACAGGTACGAGCAGTACTTC.

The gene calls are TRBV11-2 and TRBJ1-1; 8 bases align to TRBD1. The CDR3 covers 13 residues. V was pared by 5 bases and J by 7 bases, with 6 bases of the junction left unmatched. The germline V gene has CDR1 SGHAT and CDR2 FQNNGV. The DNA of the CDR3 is TGTGCCAGCAGCCGTGACAGGGGCCATGAAGCTTTCTTT. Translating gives CASSRDRGHEAFF.

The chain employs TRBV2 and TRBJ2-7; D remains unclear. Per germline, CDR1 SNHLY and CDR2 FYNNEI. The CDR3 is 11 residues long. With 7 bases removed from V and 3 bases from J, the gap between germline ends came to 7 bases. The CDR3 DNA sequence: TGTGCCAGCACCTGGATCTACGAGCAGTACTTC. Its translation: CASTWIYEQYF.

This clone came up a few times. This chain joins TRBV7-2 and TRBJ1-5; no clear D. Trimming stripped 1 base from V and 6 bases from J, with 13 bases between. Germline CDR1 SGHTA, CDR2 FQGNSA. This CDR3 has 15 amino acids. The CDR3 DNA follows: TGTGCCAGCAGCTTAGAGGCCGGCGGTGGTCAGCCCCAGCATTTT. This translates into CASSLEAGGGQPQHF.

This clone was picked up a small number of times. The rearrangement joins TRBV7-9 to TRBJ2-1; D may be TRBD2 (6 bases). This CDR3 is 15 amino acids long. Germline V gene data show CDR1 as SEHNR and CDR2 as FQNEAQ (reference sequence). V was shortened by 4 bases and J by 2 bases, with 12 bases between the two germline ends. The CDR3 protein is CASSSATRPYNEQFF. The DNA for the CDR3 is TGTGCCAGCAGCTCCGCGACTAGACCCTACAATGAGCAGTTCTTC.

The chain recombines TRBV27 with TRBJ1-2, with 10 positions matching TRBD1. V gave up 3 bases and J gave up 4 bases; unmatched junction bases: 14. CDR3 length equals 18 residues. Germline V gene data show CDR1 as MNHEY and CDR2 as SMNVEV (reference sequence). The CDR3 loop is CASSLAGTGVFSLYGYTF. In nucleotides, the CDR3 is TGTGCCAGCAGTTTGGCCGGGACAGGGGTGTTCTCCCTCTATGGCTACACCTTC.

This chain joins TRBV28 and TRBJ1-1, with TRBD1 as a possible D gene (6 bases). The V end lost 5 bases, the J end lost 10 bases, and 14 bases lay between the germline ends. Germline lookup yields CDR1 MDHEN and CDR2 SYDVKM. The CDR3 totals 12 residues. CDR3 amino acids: CASSLGGIGAFF. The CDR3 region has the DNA TGTGCCAGCAGTCTAGGGGGTATAGGAGCTTTCTTT.

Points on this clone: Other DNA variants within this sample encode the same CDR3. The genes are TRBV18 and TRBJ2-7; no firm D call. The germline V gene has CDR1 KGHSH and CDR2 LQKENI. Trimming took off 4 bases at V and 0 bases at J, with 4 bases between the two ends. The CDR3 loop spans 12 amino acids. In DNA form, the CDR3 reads TGTGCCAGCTCACTAAGCTCCTACGAGCAGTACTTC. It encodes CASSLSSYEQYF. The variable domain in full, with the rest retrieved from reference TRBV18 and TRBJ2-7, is NAGVMQNPRHLVRRRGQEARLRCSPMKGHSHVYWYRQLPEEGLKFMVYLQKENIIDESGMPKERFSAEFPKEGPSILRIQQVVRGDSAAYFCASSLSSYEQYFGPGTRLTVT.

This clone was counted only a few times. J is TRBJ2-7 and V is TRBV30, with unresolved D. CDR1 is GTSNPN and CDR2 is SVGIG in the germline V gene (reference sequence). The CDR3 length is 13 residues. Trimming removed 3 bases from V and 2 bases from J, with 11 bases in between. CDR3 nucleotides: TGTGCCTGGAGCCAGCTAAACCCCTACGAGCAGTACTTC. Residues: CAWSQLNPYEQYF.

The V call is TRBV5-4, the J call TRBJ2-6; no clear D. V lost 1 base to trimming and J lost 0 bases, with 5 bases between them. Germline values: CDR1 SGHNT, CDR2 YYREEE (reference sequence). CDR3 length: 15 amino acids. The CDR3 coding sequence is TGTGCCAGCAGCTTGTCCAGCTCTGGGGCCAACGTCCTGACTTTC. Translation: CASSLSSSGANVLTF.

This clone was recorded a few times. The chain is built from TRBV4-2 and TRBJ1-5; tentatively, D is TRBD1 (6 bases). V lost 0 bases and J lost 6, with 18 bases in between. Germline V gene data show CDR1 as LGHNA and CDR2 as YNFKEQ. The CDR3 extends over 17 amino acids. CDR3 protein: CASSQDPERGSGQPQHF. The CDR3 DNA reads TGTGCCAGCAGCCAAGATCCCGAGAGGGGGTCTGGTCAGCCCCAGCATTTT.

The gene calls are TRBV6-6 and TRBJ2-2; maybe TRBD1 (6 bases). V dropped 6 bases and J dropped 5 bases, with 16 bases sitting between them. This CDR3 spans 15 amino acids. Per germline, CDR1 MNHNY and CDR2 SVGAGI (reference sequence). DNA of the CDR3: TGTGCCAGCAGCTCCTACAGGGAGAGGACCGGGGAGCTGTTTTTT. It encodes CASSSYRERTGELFF.

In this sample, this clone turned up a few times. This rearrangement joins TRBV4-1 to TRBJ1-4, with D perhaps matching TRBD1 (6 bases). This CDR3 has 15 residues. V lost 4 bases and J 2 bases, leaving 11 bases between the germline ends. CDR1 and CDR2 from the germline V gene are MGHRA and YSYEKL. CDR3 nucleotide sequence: TGCGCCAGCAGCCCCTGGGGGCTCACTAATGAAAAACTGTTTTTT. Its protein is CASSPWGLTNEKLFF.

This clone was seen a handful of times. CDR3 in DNA: TGTGCCAGCAGCCATCGACAGGGGGACACCCACGAGCAGTACTTC. Protein product: CASSHRQGDTHEQYF. The chain couples TRBV16 to TRBJ2-7, with 9 nucleotides matching TRBD1. Germline CDR1 and CDR2: KGHSY and FQNENV. The CDR3 length is 15 residues. After removal of 3 bases from V and 5 bases from J, the junction contained 8 bases not matched to a gene.

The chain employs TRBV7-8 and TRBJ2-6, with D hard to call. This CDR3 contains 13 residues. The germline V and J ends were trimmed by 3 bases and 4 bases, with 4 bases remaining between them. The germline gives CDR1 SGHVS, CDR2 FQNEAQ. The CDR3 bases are TGTGCCAGCAGCTTCGGAGGGGCCAACGTCCTGACTTTC. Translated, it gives CASSFGGANVLTF.

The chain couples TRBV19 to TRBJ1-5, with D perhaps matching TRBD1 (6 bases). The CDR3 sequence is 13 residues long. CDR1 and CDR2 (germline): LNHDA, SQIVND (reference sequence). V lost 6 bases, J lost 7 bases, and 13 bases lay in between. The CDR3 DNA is TGTGCCAGTAGAGCAGGGGCAGGGCAGCCCCAGCATTTT. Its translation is CASRAGAGQPQHF.

The CDR3 is CSVSDQNTEAFF. Here the CDR3 DNA reads TGCAGCGTTTCGGACCAAAACACTGAAGCTTTCTTT. The chain employs TRBV29-1 and TRBJ1-1; D gene ambiguous. The germline V and J ends were trimmed by 5 bases and 2 bases, with 9 bases remaining between them. Germline lookup yields CDR1 SQVTM and CDR2 ANQGSEA. CDR3 size: 12 residues.